This T cell receptor (beta chain) was captured in a study of tumor and adjacent non-tumor tissue in lung cancer. Study in general: Patients were aged about 30 to 76, 10 men and 5 women, stage I to III. Approximately 4 million productive TCRbeta reads were obtained per sample on average.

Between the trimmed V and J ends, which lost 6 bases and 0 bases, there was a span of 17 bases. The CDR3 has 16 residues. Germline V gene lookup returns CDR1 MNHEY and CDR2 SVGAGI. Details on this clonotype: Its antigen is as yet unknown.

General study points: Tumor TCR diversity, when higher, was linked to shorter survival.

The library came from three nested PCR rounds adapted from ARM-PCR protocols. TCRdb re-derived calls from the multiplex PCR reads in MiXCR, one entry per CDR3 protein. The profile shows approximately 110,000 distinct CDR3 sequences, roughly 80% of them singletons. The template was RNA from unsorted bulk tissue. The specimen was lung tumor tissue. The V and J genes are TRBV6-5 and TRBJ1-1; D is unclear. The origin of this receptor is a woman aged 55-70 years with non-small cell lung cancer. CDR3 in amino acids: CASSGQPVALNTEAFF. The CDR3 nucleotides are TGTGCCAGCAGCGGCCAGCCCGTAGCTTTGAACACTGAAGCTTTCTTT.